These 9 T cell receptor beta chains originate from one sample sequenced in a study of shared clonotypes between healthy human individuals. The data were produced by immunoSEQ multiplex PCR, yet TCRdb's version contains in-frame clones alone and is incomplete. This sample has 450,000 to 500,000 clones; 60% to 80% occur once, and the top ten carry 12%. The sequenced sample was PBMCs. These TCRs come from a woman in her forties in good health. Some clones in this sample may be carry-over from other donors' samples.

V usage is TRBV9 and J usage is TRBJ2-6, with D uncertain. Trimming left V 0 bases short and J 5 bases short, with 9 bases between. This CDR3 contains 15 residues. In germline, CDR1 is SGDLS, CDR2 YYNGEE. The CDR3 spells CASSVDSFWANVLTF. The CDR3 nucleotides read TGTGCCAGCAGCGTAGATTCTTTCTGGGCCAACGTCCTGACTTTC.

This clone was observed many times. The V call is TRBV6-1, the J call TRBJ2-3, with 10 positions matching TRBD1. Germline values: CDR1 MNHNS, CDR2 SASEGT. The CDR3 length is 16 residues. V shed 1 base and J 5 bases; nucleotides not matched to a gene: 6. The CDR3 DNA sequence: TGTGCCAGCAGTGAAGTGATCGGACAGGGGGAAGATACGCAGTATTTT. Residues: CASSEVIGQGEDTQYF.

This chain connects TRBV7-9 to TRBJ2-1; no reliable D call. CDR1 and CDR2 from the germline V gene are SEHNR and FQNEAQ (reference sequence). CDR3 length: 11 amino acids. V dropped 1 base and J dropped 9 bases, with 4 bases sitting between them. In DNA form, the CDR3 reads TGTGCCAGCAGCTTAGAGGGTGAGCAGTTCTTC. As protein: CASSLEGEQFF.

The genes are TRBV11-1 and TRBJ1-4; D gene ambiguous. Germline V lookup: CDR1 SGHAT, CDR2 FQDESV (reference sequence). V was pared by 5 bases and J by 0 bases, with 10 bases between. The CDR3 has 15 residues. The CDR3 spells CASSETVATNEKLFF. As DNA, the CDR3 is TGTGCCAGCAGCGAGACGGTTGCAACTAATGAAAAACTGTTTTTT. Full variable domain (remainder filled in from reference TRBV11-1 and TRBJ1-4): EAEVAQSPRYKITEKSQAVAFWCDPISGHATLYWYRQILGQGPELLVQFQDESVVDDSQLPKDRFSAERLKGVDSTLKIQPAELGDSAMYLCASSETVATNEKLFFGSGTQLSVL.

This rearrangement joins TRBV18 to TRBJ2-3; D gene ambiguous. CDR1 is KGHSH and CDR2 is LQKENI in the germline V gene. Trimming removed 0 bases from V and 5 bases from J, with 12 bases in between. The CDR3 covers 15 residues. CDR3 bases: TGTGCCAGCTCACCACCAACCACGGGTGGAGATACGCAGTATTTT. This codes for CASSPPTTGGDTQYF.

This rearrangement joins TRBV6-5 to TRBJ1-4; the D gene is possibly TRBD1 (5 bases). CDR3 length equals 14 residues. V lost 6 bases and J 7 bases, leaving 15 bases between the germline ends. Per the germline V gene, CDR1 is MNHEY and CDR2 is SVGAGI. CDR3 amino acids: CASRRLGGSEKLFF. CDR3 nucleotides: TGTGCCAGCAGGCGACTGGGGGGAAGTGAAAAACTGTTTTTT.

The rearrangement uses TRBV7-8 and TRBJ2-7; 8 nucleotides match TRBD2. This CDR3 region has 15 residues. In germline, CDR1 is SGHVS, CDR2 FQNEAQ. V dropped 1 base and J dropped 3; count of bases not matched to a gene: 5. The chain's CDR3 is CASSLGRLAGYEQYF. CDR3 coding DNA: TGTGCCAGCAGCTTAGGCAGGCTAGCGGGCTACGAGCAGTACTTC.

This chain uses TRBV18 with TRBJ2-7; TRBD1 is a possible D gene (6 bases). The germline V and J ends were trimmed by 2 bases and 2 bases, with 10 bases remaining between them. Germline CDR1 and CDR2: KGHSH and LQKENI. This CDR3 has 14 residues. In nucleotides, the CDR3 is TGTGCCAGCTCACCAGGGGGCGAAGCCTACGAGCAGTACTTC. Protein sequence: CASSPGGEAYEQYF.

V usage is TRBV5-1 and J usage is TRBJ2-7; TRBD2 aligns across 12 bases. Germline CDR1 is SGHRS and CDR2 is YFSETQ. The CDR3 contains 16 residues. After removal of 0 bases from V and 7 bases from J, the junction contained 8 bases not matched to a gene. CDR3 DNA sequence: TGCGCCAGCAGCTTGGGATTACTAGCGGGAGGTGATGAGCAGTACTTC. This sequence encodes CASSLGLLAGGDEQYF. Filled out from reference TRBV5-1 and TRBJ2-7, the complete variable domain reads KAGVTQTPRYLIKTRGQQVTLSCSPISGHRSVSWYQQTPGQGLQFLFEYFSETQRNKGNFPGRFSGRQFSNSRSEMNVSTLELGDSALYLCASSLGLLAGGDEQYFGPGTRLTVT.